One sample yielded the 17 T cell receptor beta chains listed below, sequenced in a study of T cell responses to AZD1222 COVID-19 vaccine. Profiled with immunoSEQ multiplex PCR; TCRdb holds only in-frame clones, not every one. The sample consists of some 100,000 clones, approximately 91% of them appearing once. This sample comprised peripheral blood, obtained on day 0 of AZD1222 vaccination. These receptors all stem from an adult in good health.

This chain connects TRBV5-8 to TRBJ2-5; D is possibly TRBD2 (6 bases). This CDR3 contains 16 residues. Germline V gives CDR1 SGHTS, CDR2 YDEGEE. V was cut by 1 base and J by 0 bases, with 13 bases left in between. This chain's CDR3 is CASSLTGGLYQETQYF. The CDR3 DNA follows: TGTGCCAGCAGCTTGACCGGGGGATTGTACCAAGAGACCCAGTACTTC.

The genes are TRBV7-3 and TRBJ2-2; D is perhaps TRBD1 (6 bases). Germline assignment: CDR1 SGHTA and CDR2 FQGTGA. The CDR3 consists of 16 residues. V lost 6 bases, J lost 4 bases, and 18 bases lay in between. DNA for the CDR3: TGTGCCAGCAGTCAAGGGGGAAACCCGAGCACCGGGGAGCTGTTTTTT. Encoded protein: CASSQGGNPSTGELFF.

V gene TRBV19 combines with J gene TRBJ1-6; D unresolved. From germline, CDR1 is LNHDA and CDR2 SQIVND (reference sequence). The CDR3 consists of 12 residues. Trimming took 2 bases from V and 6 from J, leaving 2 bases between them. This CDR3 reads CASSISNSPLHF. CDR3 DNA: TGTGCCAGTAGTATAAGTAATTCACCCCTCCACTTT.

V usage is TRBV20-1 and J usage is TRBJ1-2; D remains unclear. The germline gives CDR1 DFQATT, CDR2 SNEGSKA (reference sequence). This CDR3 has 12 amino acids. The germline V and J ends were trimmed by 3 bases and 4 bases, with 9 bases remaining between them. The CDR3 nucleotides read TGCAGTGCTAGTACGGGAATCTATGGCTACACCTTC. Amino acids: CSASTGIYGYTF.

The CDR3 DNA follows: TGTGCCAGCAGCTGGGGGGCCGTGAGCGGGGAGCTGTTTTTT. It encodes CASSWGAVSGELFF. The chain uses TRBV28 and TRBJ2-2, with D perhaps being TRBD1 or TRBD2 (6 bases each). CDR3 length equals 14 residues. The V end was cut by 6 bases, the J end by 7 bases, with 15 bases between. Germline V lookup: CDR1 MDHEN, CDR2 SYDVKM.

The chain recombines TRBV19 with TRBJ2-1; D may be TRBD2 (6 bases). Trimming shortened V by 7 bases and J by 12 bases, and 16 bases separated the two germline ends. The CDR3 has 12 residues. The germline V gene has CDR1 LNHDA and CDR2 SQIVND (reference sequence). The DNA of the CDR3 is TGTGCCAGTACTCCTGAGGCGGGACCGCAGTTCTTC. It is translated as CASTPEAGPQFF.

The genes are TRBV5-5 and TRBJ1-5; the match to TRBD1 covers 8 bases. CDR1 and CDR2 (germline): SGHKS, YYEKEE (reference sequence). The CDR3 is made up of 13 amino acids. Germline trimming cut 4 bases from V and 5 bases from J; bases unmatched to any gene: 2. The chain's CDR3 is CASSLQGDQPQHF. CDR3 in DNA: TGTGCCAGCAGCCTACAGGGGGATCAGCCCCAGCATTTT. Variable domain in full (rest from reference TRBV5-5 and TRBJ1-5): DAGVTQSPTHLIKTRGQQVTLRCSPISGHKSVSWYQQVLGQGPQFIFQYYEKEERGRGNFPDRFSARQFPNYSSELNVNALLLGDSALYLCASSLQGDQPQHFGDGTRLSIL.

The rearrangement links TRBV18 to TRBJ1-4, with TRBD1 matching 8 bases. After removal of 1 base from V and 8 bases from J, the junction contained 6 bases not matched to a gene. The CDR3 contains 15 residues. CDR1 and CDR2 from the germline V gene are KGHSH and LQKENI. The CDR3 DNA follows: TGTGCCAGCTCACCACAGACAGGGGCTGGAGAAAAACTGTTTTTT. This gives the protein CASSPQTGAGEKLFF.

The genes are TRBV6-2 or TRBV6-3 and TRBJ2-7; D is perhaps TRBD1 (6 bases). This CDR3 region has 16 residues. Trimming left V 4 bases short and J 1 base short, with 17 bases between. In germline, CDR1 is MNHEY, CDR2 SVGEGT. The CDR3 sequence: CASSLSQGPLSYEQYF. CDR3 coding DNA: TGTGCCAGCAGTTTGTCCCAGGGGCCCCTATCCTACGAGCAGTACTTC.

A single count supports this clone. The genes are TRBV6-5 and TRBJ1-1, with D perhaps matching TRBD1 (5 bases). From germline, CDR1 is MNHEY and CDR2 SVGAGI. Trimming took off 0 bases at V and 0 bases at J, with 8 bases between the two ends. CDR3 size: 15 residues. CDR3 loop: CASSYSDSMNTEAFF. DNA of the CDR3: TGTGCCAGCAGTTACTCCGACAGTATGAACACTGAAGCTTTCTTT.

The V and J genes are TRBV3-1 (or the pseudogene TRBV3-2) and TRBJ1-5; D unresolved. CDR3 length: 13 amino acids. Germline V gene data show CDR1 as LGHDT and CDR2 as YNNKEL (reference sequence). Trimming pared 1 base from V and 5 bases from J, leaving 6 bases between. The CDR3 nucleotides read TGTGCCAGCAGCCAAGGACGAGATCAGCCCCAGCATTTT. Amino acid sequence: CASSQGRDQPQHF.

The chain links TRBV6-5 to TRBJ1-5; D may be TRBD1 (5 bases). V was shortened by 10 bases and J by 6 bases, with 13 bases between the two germline ends. This CDR3 is built from 12 residues. CDR1 MNHEY and CDR2 SVGAGI come from the germline V gene. The CDR3 is CATPGGGQPQHF. The CDR3, as DNA: TGTGCCACCCCGGGGGGGGGTCAGCCCCAGCATTTT.

This sequence joins TRBV6-5 and TRBJ2-2; 8 bases align to TRBD1. Germline V CDR1 and CDR2: MNHEY, SVGAGI. There are 15 residues in the CDR3. V lost 7 bases to trimming and J lost 2 bases; unmatched junction nucleotides: 6. For the CDR3, the DNA is TGTGCCAGCAAGAGCAGGGGGCTAAACACCGGGGAGCTGTTTTTT. Residues: CASKSRGLNTGELFF.

The V call is TRBV12-3 or TRBV12-4, the J call TRBJ1-1, with D hard to call. Trimming pared 2 bases from V and 0 bases from J, leaving 4 bases between. There are 13 residues in the CDR3. The CDR3 sequence: CASSLYVNTEAFF. Here the CDR3 DNA reads TGTGCCAGCAGTTTATATGTGAACACTGAAGCTTTCTTT.

The rearrangement uses TRBV12-3 or TRBV12-4 and TRBJ1-4; the D gene is possibly TRBD1 (6 bases). V lost 6 bases and J 8 bases, leaving 10 bases between the germline ends. This CDR3 has 12 amino acids. DNA of the CDR3: TGTGCCAGCAGCTCAACAGGGGAAAAACTGTTTTTT. Its protein product is CASSSTGEKLFF.

The V and J genes are TRBV5-1 and TRBJ2-2; TRBD1 or TRBD2 may be the D gene (5 bases each). This CDR3 is built from 15 residues. Germline values: CDR1 SGHRS, CDR2 YFSETQ. V was cut by 0 bases and J by 3 bases, with 9 bases left in between. Written as DNA, the CDR3 is TGCGCCAGCAGCTTGGGAGGGGAGTACACCGGGGAGCTGTTTTTT. Amino acids: CASSLGGEYTGELFF.

The chain uses TRBV5-8 and TRBJ1-2; D is ambiguous. The V and J ends lost 0 bases and 7 bases respectively, with 10 bases between them. The CDR3 totals 13 residues. Germline lookup yields CDR1 SGHTS and CDR2 YDEGEE. The CDR3 spells CASSLDSAGGYTF. CDR3 bases: TGTGCCAGCAGCTTGGACAGTGCGGGTGGCTACACCTTC.